Sequencing of this T cell receptor beta chain was carried out in a study of beta chain features in type 1 diabetes. Once sorted, every population was more than 98% pure. Study-wide points: Sequencing the cDNA could make cells with high TCR expression show up more than they should.

cDNA synthesis used the whole RNA isolate, giving expressed TCRB sequences. The repertoire was sequenced with immunoSEQ multiplex PCR; TCRdb's copy has only in-frame clones and lacks some. Of hundreds of thousands of clones listed, around 15% are singletons. This clone was observed a handful of times. Its antigen is as yet unknown. Germline CDR1 reads ENHRY; CDR2 reads SYGVKD. This CDR3 comprises 14 residues. With 6 bases clipped from V and 4 bases from J, the junction kept 6 bases outside the gene matches. This clonotype originated in a man aged 18 to 29 in good health. The sample consisted of naive CD4+ T cells from blood. The rearrangement links TRBV10-3 to TRBJ2-7; 10 positions agree with TRBD2. CDR3 coding DNA: TGTGCCATCAGGGTGGGTAGCGGGAGGTACGAGCAGTACTTC. It translates to CAIRVGSGRYEQYF.